One sample yielded the 4 T cell receptor beta chains listed below, sequenced in a study of early T cells in non-severe SARS-CoV-2 infection. One entry per CDR3 protein results from TCRdb running MiXCR on the 5' RACE reads. Of approximately 27,000 distinct CDR3 sequences listed, 9.5% to 10% were seen once; the top ten hold roughly 13%. The sequenced sample was whole blood. These receptors were obtained from an adult who was a healthcare worker with PCR-confirmed SARS-CoV-2 infection or an uninfected control (not recorded which).

This clonotype was detected only a few times. This sequence joins TRBV7-9 and TRBJ1-4, with D unresolved. Trimming took off 5 bases at V and 8 bases at J, with 9 bases between the two ends. Germline assignment: CDR1 SEHNR and CDR2 FQNEAQ (reference sequence). The CDR3 sequence is 12 residues long. The CDR3 sequence is CASSHGREKLFF. The DNA of the CDR3 is TGTGCCAGCAGCCATGGACGAGAAAAACTGTTTTTT.

V gene TRBV7-3 combines with J gene TRBJ2-1, with 7 bases lining up with TRBD2. The junction had 8 bases not matched to a gene; V was cut back by 6 bases and J by 3 bases. This CDR3 comprises 15 residues. Germline CDR1 is SGHTA and CDR2 is FQGTGA. DNA of the CDR3: TGTGCCAGCAGTATCTCCGCGGGGGTCTACAATGAGCAGTTCTTC. Translating it yields CASSISAGVYNEQFF.

This clonotype has ten or more counts. The chain employs TRBV5-4 and TRBJ2-3, with 8 bases aligning to TRBD2. Germline CDR1 is SGHNT and CDR2 is YYREEE (reference sequence). Germline trimming cut 1 base from V and 3 bases from J; bases unmatched to any gene: 13. The CDR3 covers 18 residues. CDR3 sequence: CASSLYGLTSETTDTQYF. In nucleotides, the CDR3 is TGTGCCAGCAGCTTGTACGGACTGACTAGCGAAACTACAGATACGCAGTATTTT.

This clonotype was recorded a few times. CDR3 residues: CASSPNTGGDHNEQFF. The CDR3 DNA is TGCGCCAGCAGCCCAAATACAGGAGGGGACCACAATGAGCAGTTCTTC. This chain connects TRBV5-1 to TRBJ2-1, with a possible D match to TRBD2 (6 bases). Trimming took 4 bases from V and 5 from J, leaving 19 bases between them. Germline V CDR1 and CDR2: SGHRS, YFSETQ. There are 16 residues in the CDR3.